This TCR beta chain was retrieved from a study of cytomegalovirus exposure and HLA in healthy donors. This clone was counted a few times. Its antigen remains unknown. The donors comprised healthy bone marrow donors. Despite likely unrecorded immune exposures, the donors were nominally healthy at the time of sampling. General study points: Cytomegalovirus association was assigned to about 150 TCR beta chains. Usually a TCR sequence was rare, but some public TCRs were found in many donors.

PCR used 60 Vbeta primers and 13 Jbeta primers. TCRdb's table, derived via immunoSEQ multiplex PCR, lists solely in-frame clones and lacks some. The data contain 180,000 or so clones, about four fifths of them singletons. CDR3 length: 19 amino acids. Per germline, CDR1 SGDLS and CDR2 YYNGEE. V lost 0 bases, J lost 4 bases, and 13 bases stayed unmatched. Sequencing input: PBMCs. The chain combines TRBV9 with TRBJ2-2, with 9 bases fitting TRBD2. The TCR was taken from a man aged 40-49 years in good health and CMV-seronegative. CDR3 amino acids: CASSVEIGVAGVGTGELFF. The DNA of the CDR3 is TGTGCCAGCAGCGTAGAGATAGGGGTAGCGGGAGTAGGCACCGGGGAGCTGTTTTTT.